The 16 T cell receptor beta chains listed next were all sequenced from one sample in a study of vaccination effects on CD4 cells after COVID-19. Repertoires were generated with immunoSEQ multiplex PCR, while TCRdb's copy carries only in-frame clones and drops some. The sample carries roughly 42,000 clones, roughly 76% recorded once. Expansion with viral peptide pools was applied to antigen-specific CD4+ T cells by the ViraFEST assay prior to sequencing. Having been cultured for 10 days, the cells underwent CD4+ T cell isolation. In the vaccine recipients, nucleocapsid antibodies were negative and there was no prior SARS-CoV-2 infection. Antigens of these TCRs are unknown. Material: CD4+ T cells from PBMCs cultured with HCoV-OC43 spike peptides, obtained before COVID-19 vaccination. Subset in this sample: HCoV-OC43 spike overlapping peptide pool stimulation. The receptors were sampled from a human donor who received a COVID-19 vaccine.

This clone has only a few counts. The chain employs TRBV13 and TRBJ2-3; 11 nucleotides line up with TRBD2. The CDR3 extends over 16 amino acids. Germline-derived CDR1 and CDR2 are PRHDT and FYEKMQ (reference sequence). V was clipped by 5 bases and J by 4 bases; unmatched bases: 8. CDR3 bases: TGTGCCAGCAGCCCTTGGCTAGCGGGGGGTCCAGATACGCAGTATTTT. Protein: CASSPWLAGGPDTQYF.

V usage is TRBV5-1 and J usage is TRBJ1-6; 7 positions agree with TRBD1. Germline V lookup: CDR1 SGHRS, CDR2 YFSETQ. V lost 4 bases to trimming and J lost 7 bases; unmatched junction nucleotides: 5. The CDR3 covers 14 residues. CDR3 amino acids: CASSQTGSNSPLHF. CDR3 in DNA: TGCGCCAGCAGCCAGACAGGGTCGAATTCACCCCTCCACTTT. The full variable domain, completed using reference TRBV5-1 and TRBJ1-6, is KAGVTQTPRYLIKTRGQQVTLSCSPISGHRSVSWYQQTPGQGLQFLFEYFSETQRNKGNFPGRFSGRQFSNSRSEMNVSTLELGDSALYLCASSQTGSNSPLHFGNGTRLTVT.

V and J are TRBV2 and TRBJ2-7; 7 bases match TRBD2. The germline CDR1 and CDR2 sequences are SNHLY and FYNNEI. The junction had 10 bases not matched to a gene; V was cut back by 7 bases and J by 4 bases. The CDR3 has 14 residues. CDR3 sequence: CASIKLASGYEQYF. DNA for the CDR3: TGTGCCAGCATTAAACTAGCGAGTGGATACGAGCAGTACTTC.

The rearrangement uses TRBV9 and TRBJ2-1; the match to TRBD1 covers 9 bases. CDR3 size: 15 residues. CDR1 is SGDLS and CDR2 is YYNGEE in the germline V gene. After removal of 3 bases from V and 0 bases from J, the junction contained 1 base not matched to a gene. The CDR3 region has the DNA TGTGCCAGCAGCGCGACAGGGGGCTCCTACAATGAGCAGTTCTTC. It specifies CASSATGGSYNEQFF.

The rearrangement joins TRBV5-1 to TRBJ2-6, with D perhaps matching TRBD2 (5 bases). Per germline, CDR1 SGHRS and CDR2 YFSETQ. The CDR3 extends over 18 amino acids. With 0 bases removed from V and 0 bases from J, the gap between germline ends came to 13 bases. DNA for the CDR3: TGCGCCAGCAGCTTGGGCTCAGGTCTAGCCTCTGGGGCCAACGTCCTGACTTTC. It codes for CASSLGSGLASGANVLTF.

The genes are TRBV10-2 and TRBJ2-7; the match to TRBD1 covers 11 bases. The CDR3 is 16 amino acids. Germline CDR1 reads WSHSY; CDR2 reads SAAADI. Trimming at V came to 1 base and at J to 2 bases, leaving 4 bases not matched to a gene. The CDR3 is CASSEFSDRGPYEQYF. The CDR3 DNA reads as TGCGCCAGCAGTGAGTTTTCGGACAGGGGGCCCTACGAGCAGTACTTC.

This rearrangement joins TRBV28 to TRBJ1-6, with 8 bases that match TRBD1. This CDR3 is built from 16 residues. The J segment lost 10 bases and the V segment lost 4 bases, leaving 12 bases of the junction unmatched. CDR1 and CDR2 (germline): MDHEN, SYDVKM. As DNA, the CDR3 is TGTGCCAGCAGTTGGGGGTTCGACAGGGGTAAATCACCCCTCCACTTT. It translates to CASSWGFDRGKSPLHF. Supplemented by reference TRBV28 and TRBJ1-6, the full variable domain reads DVKVTQSSRYLVKRTGEKVFLECVQDMDHENMFWYRQDPGLGLRLIYFSYDVKMKEKGDIPEGYSVSREKKERFSLILESASTNQTSMYLCASSWGFDRGKSPLHFGNGTRLTVT.

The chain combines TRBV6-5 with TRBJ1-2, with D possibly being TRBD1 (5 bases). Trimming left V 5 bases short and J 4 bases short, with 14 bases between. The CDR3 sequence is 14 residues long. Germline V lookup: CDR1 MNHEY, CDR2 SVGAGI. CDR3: CASSPGIGGYGYTF. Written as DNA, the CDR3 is TGTGCCAGCAGTCCAGGGATTGGCGGCTATGGCTACACCTTC.

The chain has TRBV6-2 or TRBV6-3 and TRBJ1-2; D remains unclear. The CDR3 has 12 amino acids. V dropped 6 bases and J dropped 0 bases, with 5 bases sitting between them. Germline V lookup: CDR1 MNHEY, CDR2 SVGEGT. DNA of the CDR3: TGTGCCAGCAGCAGAGCTAACTATGGCTACACCTTC. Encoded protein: CASSRANYGYTF.

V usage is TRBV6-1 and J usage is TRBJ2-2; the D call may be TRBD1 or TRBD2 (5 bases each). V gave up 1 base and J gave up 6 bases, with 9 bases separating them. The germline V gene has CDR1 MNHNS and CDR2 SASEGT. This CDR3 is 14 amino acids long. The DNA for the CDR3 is TGTGCCAGCAGTGAAGGGGGGTACCCCGGGGAGCTGTTTTTT. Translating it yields CASSEGGYPGELFF.

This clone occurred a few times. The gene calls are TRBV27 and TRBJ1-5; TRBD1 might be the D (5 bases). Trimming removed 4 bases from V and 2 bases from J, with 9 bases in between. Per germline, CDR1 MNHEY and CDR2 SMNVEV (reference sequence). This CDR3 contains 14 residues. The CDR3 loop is CASSSGTGNQPQHF. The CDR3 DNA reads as TGTGCCAGCAGTTCGGGGACGGGCAATCAGCCCCAGCATTTT.

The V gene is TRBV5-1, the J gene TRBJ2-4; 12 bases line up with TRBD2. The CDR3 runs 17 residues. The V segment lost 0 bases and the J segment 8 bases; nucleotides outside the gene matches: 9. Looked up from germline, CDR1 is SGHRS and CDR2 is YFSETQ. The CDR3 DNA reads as TGCGCCAGCAGCTTGGCTCTAGCGGGAGGGCCCCAGGACATTCAGTACTTC. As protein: CASSLALAGGPQDIQYF. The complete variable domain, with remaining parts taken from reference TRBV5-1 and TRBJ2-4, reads KAGVTQTPRYLIKTRGQQVTLSCSPISGHRSVSWYQQTPGQGLQFLFEYFSETQRNKGNFPGRFSGRQFSNSRSEMNVSTLELGDSALYLCASSLALAGGPQDIQYFGAGTRLSVL.

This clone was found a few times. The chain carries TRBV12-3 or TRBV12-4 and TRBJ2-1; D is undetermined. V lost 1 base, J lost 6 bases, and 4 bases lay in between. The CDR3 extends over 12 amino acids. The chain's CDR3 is CASSLGPNEQFF. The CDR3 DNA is TGTGCCAGCAGTTTAGGGCCCAATGAGCAGTTCTTC.

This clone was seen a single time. CDR3 residues: CASSQDLRQRNYGYTF. In DNA form, the CDR3 reads TGCGCCAGCAGCCAAGACCTCCGACAACGCAACTATGGCTACACCTTC. This chain links TRBV4-3 with TRBJ1-2; no clear D. CDR3 size: 16 residues. The V gene's germline CDR1 is LGHNA and CDR2 YSLEER. The ends were cut back, 0 bases at V and 2 bases at J, with 13 bases in the middle.

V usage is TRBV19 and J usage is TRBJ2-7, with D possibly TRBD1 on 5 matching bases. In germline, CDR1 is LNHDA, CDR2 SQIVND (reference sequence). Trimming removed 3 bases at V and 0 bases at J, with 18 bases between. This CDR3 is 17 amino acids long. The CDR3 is CASSISSGHASSYEQYF. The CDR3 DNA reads TGTGCCAGTAGTATTTCGTCAGGGCATGCCAGCTCCTACGAGCAGTACTTC.

The CDR3 protein is CASSLLAGRGHNEQFF. DNA of the CDR3: TGTGCCAGCAGTCTATTAGCGGGTCGGGGCCACAATGAGCAGTTCTTC. The chain couples TRBV28 to TRBJ2-1; 7 bases are shared with TRBD2. The CDR3 consists of 16 residues. The J segment lost 5 bases and the V segment lost 5 bases, leaving 12 bases of the junction unmatched. Germline V lookup: CDR1 MDHEN, CDR2 SYDVKM.